This T cell receptor (beta chain) was retrieved from a study of cytomegalovirus exposure and HLA in healthy donors. General study points: Using a false discovery rate of 0.05, a later analysis showed that around 16,000 TCR beta sequences were associated with HLA alleles.

V was cut by 1 base and J by 1 base, with 5 bases left in between. The CDR3 has 14 residues. CDR1 is MGHRA and CDR2 is YSYEKL in the germline V gene. 60 Vbeta and 13 Jbeta primers were used in PCR. The repertoire was sequenced with immunoSEQ multiplex PCR; TCRdb's copy has only in-frame clones and lacks some. The listing contains 20,000 to 25,000 clones. As regards this clone: Its target is not known. The same CDR3 is also encoded by other DNA sequences in this sample.

The material sequenced was PBMCs. The chain carries TRBV4-1 and TRBJ1-5; D remains unclear. The sequence was collected from a man aged 60 to 69 in good health and CMV-seropositive. The CDR3: CASSQGASNQPQHF. The CDR3 nucleotides read TGCGCCAGCAGCCAAGGTGCGAGCAATCAGCCCCAGCATTTT.